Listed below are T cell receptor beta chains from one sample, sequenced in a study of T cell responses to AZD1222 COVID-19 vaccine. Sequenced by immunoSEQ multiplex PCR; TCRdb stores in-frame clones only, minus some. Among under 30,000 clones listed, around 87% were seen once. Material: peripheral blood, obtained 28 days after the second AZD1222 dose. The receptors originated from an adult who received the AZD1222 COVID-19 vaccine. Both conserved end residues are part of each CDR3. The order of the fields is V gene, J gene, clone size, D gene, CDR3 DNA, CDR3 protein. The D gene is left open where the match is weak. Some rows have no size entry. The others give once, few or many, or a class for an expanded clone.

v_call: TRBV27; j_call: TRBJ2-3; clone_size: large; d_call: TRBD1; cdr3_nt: TGTGCCAGCAGTATACAGGGGGCGCAGGGCACAGATACGCAGTATTTT; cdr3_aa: CASSIQGAQGTDTQYF
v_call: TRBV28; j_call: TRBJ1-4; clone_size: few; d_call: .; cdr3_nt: TGTGCCAGCAGGGGAGTCGGAAATAATGAAAAACTGTTTTTT; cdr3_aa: CASRGVGNNEKLFF
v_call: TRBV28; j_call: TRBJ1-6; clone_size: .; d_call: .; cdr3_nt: TGTGCCAGCAGTTTAGGAAGACAGAGCTCCTATAATTCACCCCTCCACTTT; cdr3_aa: CASSLGRQSSYNSPLHF
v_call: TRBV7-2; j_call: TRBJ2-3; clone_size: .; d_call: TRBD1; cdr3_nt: TGTGCCAGCAGCTCCCGGGACAGGGGGCGAGATACGCAGTATTTT; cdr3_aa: CASSSRDRGRDTQYF
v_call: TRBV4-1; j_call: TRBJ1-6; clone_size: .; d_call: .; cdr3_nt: TGCGCCAGCAGCCAAGGCCCGAGCTCCTATAATTCACCCCTCCACTTT; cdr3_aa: CASSQGPSSYNSPLHF
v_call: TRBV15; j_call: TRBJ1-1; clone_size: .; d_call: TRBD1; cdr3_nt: TGTGCCACCAGCACCCGGACAGGGGCGCCTCTGGGGACTGAAGCTTTCTTT; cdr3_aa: CATSTRTGAPLGTEAFF
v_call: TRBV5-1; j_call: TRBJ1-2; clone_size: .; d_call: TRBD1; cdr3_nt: TGCGCCAGCAGTCAGGGGGACGGACATGGCTACACCTTC; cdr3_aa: CASSQGDGHGYTF
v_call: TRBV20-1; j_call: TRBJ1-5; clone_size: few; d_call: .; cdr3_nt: TGCAGTGCTAGCAGGGGCTCGACCCAGCATTTT; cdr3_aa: CSASRGSTQHF
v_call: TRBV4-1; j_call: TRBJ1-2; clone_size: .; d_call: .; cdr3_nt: TGCGCCAGCAGCCAAGATATGGGGGATGGCTACACCTTC; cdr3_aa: CASSQDMGDGYTF
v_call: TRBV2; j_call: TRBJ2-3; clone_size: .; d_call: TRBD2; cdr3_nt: TGTGCCAGCAGTGAAGAAAGCGGGAGATATGGCACAGATACGCAGTATTTT; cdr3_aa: CASSEESGRYGTDTQYF
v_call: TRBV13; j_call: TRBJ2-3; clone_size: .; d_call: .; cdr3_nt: TGTGCCAGCAGCTTATATCTAGCTAGCACAGATACGCAGTATTTT; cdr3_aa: CASSLYLASTDTQYF
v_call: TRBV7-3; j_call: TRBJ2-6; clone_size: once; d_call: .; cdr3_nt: TGTGCCAGCAGCTTAATTGGTGGGGCCAACGTCCTGACTTTC; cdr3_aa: CASSLIGGANVLTF
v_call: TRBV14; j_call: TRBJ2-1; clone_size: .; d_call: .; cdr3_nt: TGTGCCAGCAGCCCTTGGGGCGGGGAGCAGTTCTTC; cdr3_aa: CASSPWGGEQFF
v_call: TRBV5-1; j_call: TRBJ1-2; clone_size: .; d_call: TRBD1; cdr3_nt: TGCGCCAGCAGCCCAGGGGGCGCGGACTATGGCTACACCTTC; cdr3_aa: CASSPGGADYGYTF
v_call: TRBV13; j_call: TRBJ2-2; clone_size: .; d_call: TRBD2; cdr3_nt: TGTGCCAGCAGCGCCCTAACTAGCGAAGCAACCGGGGAGCTGTTTTTT; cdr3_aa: CASSALTSEATGELFF
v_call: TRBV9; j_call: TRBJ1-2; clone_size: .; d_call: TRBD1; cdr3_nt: TGTGCCAGCAGCCCGCGACCCGGACAGGGTATTTGGTATGGCTACACCTTC; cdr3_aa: CASSPRPGQGIWYGYTF
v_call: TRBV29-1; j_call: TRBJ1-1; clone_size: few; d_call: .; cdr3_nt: TGCAGCGGTCGGGGGGAAACTGAAGCTTTCTTT; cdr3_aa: CSGRGETEAFF
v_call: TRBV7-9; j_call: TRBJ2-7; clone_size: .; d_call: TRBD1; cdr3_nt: TGTGCCAGCAGCTTACACAGGACAGGTGTCTACGGGCAGTACTTC; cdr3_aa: CASSLHRTGVYGQYF
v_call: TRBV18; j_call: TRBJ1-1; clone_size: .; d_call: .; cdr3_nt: TGTGCCAGCTCTCTTCGGATGAACACTGAAGCTTTCTTT; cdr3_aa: CASSLRMNTEAFF
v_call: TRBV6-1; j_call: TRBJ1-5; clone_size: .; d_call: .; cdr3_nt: TGTGCCAGCAGTGATGCCTATCAGCCCCAGCATTTT; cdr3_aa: CASSDAYQPQHF
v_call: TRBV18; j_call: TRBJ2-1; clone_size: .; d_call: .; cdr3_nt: TGTGCCAGCTCACCACCGACAACAGCCTACAATGAGCAGTTCTTC; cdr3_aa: CASSPPTTAYNEQFF
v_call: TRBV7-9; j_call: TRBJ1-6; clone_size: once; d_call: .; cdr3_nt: TGTGCCAGCGGCGACAGGCACAATTCACCCCTCCACTTT; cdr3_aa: CASGDRHNSPLHF
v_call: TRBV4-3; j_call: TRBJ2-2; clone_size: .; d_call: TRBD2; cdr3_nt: TGCGCCAGCAGCCAAGGACTAGCGGGAGGGCCGAACACCGGGGAGCTGTTTTTT; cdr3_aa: CASSQGLAGGPNTGELFF
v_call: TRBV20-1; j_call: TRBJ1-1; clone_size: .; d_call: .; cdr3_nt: TGCAGTGTGCAGGGGAACACTGAAGCTTTCTTT; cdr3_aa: CSVQGNTEAFF
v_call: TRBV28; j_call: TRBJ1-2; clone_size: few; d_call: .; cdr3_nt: TGTGCCAGCAGTTTTGGCGGACCCCCCTATGGCTACACCTTC; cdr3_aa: CASSFGGPPYGYTF
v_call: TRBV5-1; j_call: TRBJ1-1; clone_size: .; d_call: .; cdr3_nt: TGCGCCAGCAGCTTGGGGCAGGGGCGAAAAACAAACACTGAAGCTTTCTTT; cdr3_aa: CASSLGQGRKTNTEAFF
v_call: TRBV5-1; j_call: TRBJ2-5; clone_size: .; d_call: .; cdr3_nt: TGCGCCAGCAGCCCGGGGAGGGGGGCTGGAGAGACCCAGTACTTC; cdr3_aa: CASSPGRGAGETQYF
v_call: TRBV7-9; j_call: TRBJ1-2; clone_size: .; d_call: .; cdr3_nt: TGTGCCAGCAGCCCGGACGGGGGTCTCGATGGCTACACCTTC; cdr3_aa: CASSPDGGLDGYTF
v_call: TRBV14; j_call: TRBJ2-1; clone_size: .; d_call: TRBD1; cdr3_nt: TGTGCCAGCAGCCAAGATCTCGGGACAGGGGTATACAATGAGCAGTTCTTC; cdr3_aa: CASSQDLGTGVYNEQFF
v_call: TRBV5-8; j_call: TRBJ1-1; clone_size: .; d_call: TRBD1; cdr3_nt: TGTGCCAGCAGCCTGAGACAGGGAAGAGGGGACACTGAAGCTTTCTTT; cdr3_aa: CASSLRQGRGDTEAFF
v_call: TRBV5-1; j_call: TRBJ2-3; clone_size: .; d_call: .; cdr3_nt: TGCGCCAGCAGTTACAGGCAGGGAGATACGCAGTATTTT; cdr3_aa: CASSYRQGDTQYF
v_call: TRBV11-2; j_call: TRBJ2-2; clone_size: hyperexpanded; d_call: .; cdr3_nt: TGTGCCAGCAGCCCGTGGGAGAACCGAGGTCGCACCGGGGAGCTGTTTTTT; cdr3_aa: CASSPWENRGRTGELFF
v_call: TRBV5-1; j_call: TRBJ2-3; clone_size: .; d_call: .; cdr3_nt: TGCGCCAGCAGGGGGGCAGGTCAGCTAGTTTCCAACACGCAGTATTTT; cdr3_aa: CASRGAGQLVSNTQYF
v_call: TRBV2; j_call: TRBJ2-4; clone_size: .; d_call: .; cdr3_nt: TGTGCCAGCAGTGACGCATGGAGGGCCAAAAACATTCAGTACTTC; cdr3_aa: CASSDAWRAKNIQYF
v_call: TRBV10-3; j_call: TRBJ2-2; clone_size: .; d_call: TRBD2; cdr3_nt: TGTGCCATCAGCTTAGCGGGAGCCGGCACCGGGGAGCTGTTTTTT; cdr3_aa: CAISLAGAGTGELFF
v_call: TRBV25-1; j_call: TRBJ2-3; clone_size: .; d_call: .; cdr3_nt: TGTGCCAGTAGCCGTTTTTCGGGACCTTCAGATACGCAGTATTTT; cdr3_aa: CASSRFSGPSDTQYF
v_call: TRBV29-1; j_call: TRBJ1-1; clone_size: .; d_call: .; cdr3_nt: TGCAGTGGACTCATATCGAACACTGAAGCTTTCTTT; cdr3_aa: CSGLISNTEAFF
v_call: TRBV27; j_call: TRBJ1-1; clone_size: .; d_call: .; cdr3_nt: TGTGCCAGCAGTTTGGGGAACACTGAAGCTTTCTTT; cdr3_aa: CASSLGNTEAFF